This T cell receptor beta chain was retrieved from a study of tumor-infiltrating lymphocytes in primary liver carcinoma. Study-wide points: Among the pair types, tumor region pairs showed more overlap than tumor-adjacent and tumor-blood pairs.

This clonotype has a count of ten or more. Its antigen is not known. The study co-extracted DNA and RNA from around 18-30 mg of unsorted bulk tissue. cDNA specific to TCR beta was made from 500 ng of total RNA, with a constant-region primer employed for priming. Nested multiplex PCR, run for three rounds with slightly modified ARM-PCR, yielded TCR beta libraries. TCRdb reprocessed the multiplex PCR reads with MiXCR, giving one entry per CDR3 protein. Altogether approximately 110,000 distinct CDR3 sequences are present, about 68% being singletons, with the ten largest covering roughly 9%. The sequenced sample was liver tumor tissue from sampling region 1. The subset here: tumor region T1, superior pole. The source is a woman aged 55-69 years with primary liver carcinoma and hepatitis B virus infection.

The CDR3 loop is CASSQGGQDPYEQYF. CDR3 coding DNA: TGTGCCAGCAGCCAAGGCGGACAGGATCCCTACGAGCAGTACTTC. V and J are TRBV4-2 and TRBJ2-7, with 7 bases that match TRBD1. Germline V gene sequence: CDR1 LGHNA, CDR2 YNFKEQ. The CDR3 is 15 residues long. Trimming took 1 base from V and 2 from J; bases not matched to a gene: 5.